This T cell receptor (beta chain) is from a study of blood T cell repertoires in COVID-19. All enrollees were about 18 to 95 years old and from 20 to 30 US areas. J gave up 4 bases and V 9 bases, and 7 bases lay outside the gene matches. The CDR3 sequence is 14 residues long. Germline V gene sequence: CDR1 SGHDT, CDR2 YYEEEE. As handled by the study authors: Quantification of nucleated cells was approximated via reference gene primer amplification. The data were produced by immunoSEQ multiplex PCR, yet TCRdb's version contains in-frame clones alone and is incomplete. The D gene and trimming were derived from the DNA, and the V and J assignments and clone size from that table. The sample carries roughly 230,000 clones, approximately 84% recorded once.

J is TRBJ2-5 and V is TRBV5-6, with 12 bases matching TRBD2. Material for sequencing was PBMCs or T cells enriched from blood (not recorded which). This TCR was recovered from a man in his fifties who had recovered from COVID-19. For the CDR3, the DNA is TGTGCCACCCGGCTAGCGGGAGGGCCAGAGACCCAGTACTTC. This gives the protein CATRLAGGPETQYF.